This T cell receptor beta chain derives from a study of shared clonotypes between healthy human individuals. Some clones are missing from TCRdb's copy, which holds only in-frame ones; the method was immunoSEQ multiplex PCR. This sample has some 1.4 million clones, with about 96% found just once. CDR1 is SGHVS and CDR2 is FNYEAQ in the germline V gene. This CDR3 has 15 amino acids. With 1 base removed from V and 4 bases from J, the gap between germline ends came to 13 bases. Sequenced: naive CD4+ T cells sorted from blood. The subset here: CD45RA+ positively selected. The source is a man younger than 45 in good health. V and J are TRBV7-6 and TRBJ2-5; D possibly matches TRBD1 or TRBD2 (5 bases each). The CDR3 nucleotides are TGTGCCAGCAGCTTAGGTGGGGCCGGAGGAGAGACCCAGTACTTC. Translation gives CASSLGGAGGETQYF.